The sequence of this T cell receptor (beta chain) was determined in a study of chemoradiotherapy in HPV16-positive cancers. At the level of the study: Functional T-cell assays on a couple of HPV16-positive patients' cells defined candidate HPV-specific clones and common TCR motifs. Findings and limits, study-wide: HPV-specific T cells were functionally defined from only a couple of HPV16-positive patients. Candidate HPV-specific clones and E7-related TCR motifs grew in tumor during treatment. For HPV16-positive patients, expanding HPV-responsive T cells associated with longer recurrence-free survival.

The CDR3 is 16 amino acids. The germline V and J ends were trimmed by 2 bases and 5 bases, with 17 bases remaining between them. Germline V gene sequence: CDR1 SGHTA, CDR2 FQGNSA. On this clone: As yet, its antigen is unknown.

Assay: immunoSEQ multiplex PCR; the TCRdb copy retains only in-frame clones and omits some. The sample lists some 30,000 clones; about 82% were seen once. Here the sequenced sample was blood, taken from a patient who underwent chemoradiotherapy. The origin of this receptor is a human donor with HPV-associated anogenital cancer. The V gene is TRBV7-2, the J gene TRBJ2-3; no clear D gene. The CDR3 here is CASSLTGGGLGDTQYF. The CDR3 region has the DNA TGTGCCAGCAGCTTAACCGGCGGTGGGCTTGGAGATACGCAGTATTTT. Filled out from reference TRBV7-2 and TRBJ2-3, the complete variable domain reads GAGVSQSPSNKVTEKGKDVELRCDPISGHTALYWYRQSLGQGLEFLIYFQGNSAPDKSGLPSDRFSAERTGGSVSTLTIQRTQQEDSAVYLCASSLTGGGLGDTQYFGPGTRLTVL.